The 13 T cell receptor beta chains given below trace back to one sample, sequenced in a study of T cell responses to AZD1222 COVID-19 vaccine. The assay was immunoSEQ multiplex PCR, and TCRdb's table has in-frame clones only and misses some. The table includes 95,000 to 100,000 clones, roughly 87% detected once. The material sequenced was peripheral blood, taken on day 0 of AZD1222 vaccination. These receptors came from an adult in good health.

This chain links TRBV5-1 with TRBJ1-1; D not certain. Trimming cost V 0 bases and J 0 bases, with 9 bases left between them. Germline CDR1 SGHRS, CDR2 YFSETQ. The CDR3 covers 15 residues. CDR3 region: CASSLEVSLNTEAFF. CDR3 coding DNA: TGCGCCAGCAGCTTGGAAGTAAGCCTGAACACTGAAGCTTTCTTT.

This chain links TRBV6-5 with TRBJ1-2; possible D gene TRBD1, 6 bases. Trimming took off 7 bases at V and 4 bases at J, with 16 bases between the two ends. From germline, CDR1 is MNHEY and CDR2 SVGAGI. There are 14 residues in the CDR3. CDR3 in DNA: TGTGCCAGCACGGGGGCAGCCCAGGGCTATGGCTACACCTTC. This sequence encodes CASTGAAQGYGYTF.

The chain uses TRBV11-2 and TRBJ2-7; D uncertain. Germline CDR1 and CDR2: SGHAT and FQNNGV. The length of the CDR3 is 11 residues. V was pared by 2 bases and J by 6 bases, with 5 bases between. The CDR3 region is CASSLLSEQYF. CDR3 bases: TGTGCCAGCAGCTTACTCTCCGAGCAGTACTTC.

This chain uses TRBV11-2 with TRBJ1-1; 7 positions match TRBD1. The CDR3 sequence is 15 residues long. Germline CDR1 and CDR2: SGHAT and FQNNGV. The ends lost 4 bases at V and 2 bases at J; junction bases unmatched: 7. The CDR3: CASSSRQGTNTEAFF. The DNA of the CDR3 is TGTGCCAGCAGCTCACGACAGGGAACAAACACTGAAGCTTTCTTT. Complete variable domain (other parts from reference TRBV11-2 and TRBJ1-1): EAGVAQSPRYKIIEKRQSVAFWCNPISGHATLYWYQQILGQGPKLLIQFQNNGVVDDSQLPKDRFSAERLKGVDSTLKIQPAKLEDSAVYLCASSSRQGTNTEAFFGQGTRLTVV.

The chain links TRBV19 to TRBJ2-3; 9 nucleotides match TRBD2. Germline lookup yields CDR1 LNHDA and CDR2 SQIVND (reference sequence). V lost 6 bases to trimming and J lost 2 bases; unmatched junction nucleotides: 12. CDR3 length equals 17 residues. The CDR3, as DNA: TGTGCCAGTAGCCTGGGGGCGGGAGGGCGTGTCACAGATACGCAGTATTTT. Translated: CASSLGAGGRVTDTQYF.

The chain combines TRBV30 with TRBJ1-2; 9 bases line up with TRBD1. In germline, CDR1 is GTSNPN, CDR2 SVGIG (reference sequence). Unmatched junction bases numbered 6, after V lost 2 bases and J lost 8 bases. The CDR3 consists of 13 residues. CDR3 amino acids: CAWSSGTGRGYTF. The DNA of the CDR3 is TGTGCCTGGAGTTCGGGGACAGGGAGGGGCTACACCTTC. Drawing the rest from reference TRBV30 and TRBJ1-2, the complete variable domain is SQTIHQWPATLVQPVGSPLSLECTVEGTSNPNLYWYRQAAGRGLQLLFYSVGIGQISSEVPQNLSASRPQDRQFILSSKKLLLSDSGFYLCAWSSGTGRGYTFGSGTRLTVV.

The chain joins TRBV6-1 to TRBJ2-7; 11 bases are shared with TRBD2. This CDR3 comprises 15 residues. Germline V gives CDR1 MNHNS, CDR2 SASEGT. The J segment lost 6 bases and the V segment lost 3 bases, leaving 7 bases of the junction unmatched. The CDR3 loop is CASSDRVAGGVEQYF. For the CDR3, the DNA is TGTGCCAGCAGTGATCGGGTAGCGGGAGGGGTCGAGCAGTACTTC.

This chain connects TRBV5-1 to TRBJ2-7; the D gene is possibly TRBD2 (6 bases). The CDR3 has 14 amino acids. Germline assignment: CDR1 SGHRS and CDR2 YFSETQ. The V end was cut by 0 bases, the J end by 3 bases, with 10 bases between. CDR3 in DNA: TGCGCCAGCAGCTTGGAGGGAGCGGGCTACGAGCAGTACTTC. This codes for CASSLEGAGYEQYF.

This clone was observed a handful of times. The chain employs TRBV7-8 and TRBJ1-2; no definite D call. V shed 5 bases and J shed 10 bases, with 17 bases lying between them. The CDR3 consists of 13 residues. From germline, CDR1 is SGHVS and CDR2 FQNEAQ. CDR3 region: CASSQRYGNPYTF. CDR3 in DNA: TGTGCCAGCAGCCAACGATACGGGAACCCCTACACCTTC.

The gene calls are TRBV7-2 and TRBJ2-2; a possible D gene is TRBD1 (5 bases). CDR1 is SGHTA and CDR2 is FQGNSA in the germline V gene. V gave up 5 bases and J gave up 5 bases, with 12 bases separating them. This CDR3 comprises 14 residues. This CDR3 is CASSINRFTGELFF. The CDR3 DNA reads as TGTGCCAGCAGCATTAACAGGTTTACCGGGGAGCTGTTTTTT. Based on the CDR3 plus reference TRBV7-2 and TRBJ2-2, the full variable domain is GAGVSQSPSNKVTEKGKDVELRCDPISGHTALYWYRQSLGQGLEFLIYFQGNSAPDKSGLPSDRFSAERTGGSVSTLTIQRTQQEDSAVYLCASSINRFTGELFFGEGSRLTVL.

This CDR3 is CAISDFSGQEGQPQHF. The CDR3 DNA follows: TGTGCCATCAGTGATTTCTCGGGGCAAGAGGGTCAGCCCCAGCATTTT. The V call is TRBV10-3, the J call TRBJ1-5, with a tentative D call TRBD1 (5 bases). Germline V lookup: CDR1 ENHRY, CDR2 SYGVKD. Deletions cut 3 bases from V and 6 bases from J, with 18 bases between. The CDR3 has 16 residues.

V is TRBV9 and J is TRBJ1-4; unclear D gene. V shed 4 bases and J shed 0 bases, with 10 bases lying between them. The CDR3 extends over 15 amino acids. The germline V gene has CDR1 SGDLS and CDR2 YYNGEE. The CDR3 DNA reads as TGTGCCAGCAGCAGTCGGACGTCAACTAATGAAAAACTGTTTTTT. Its protein is CASSSRTSTNEKLFF. The whole variable domain, filled in from reference TRBV9 and TRBJ1-4, reads DSGVTQTPKHLITATGQRVTLRCSPRSGDLSVYWYQQSLDQGLQFLIQYYNGEERAKGNILERFSAQQFPDLHSELNLSSLELGDSALYFCASSSRTSTNEKLFFGSGTQLSVL.

The rearrangement joins TRBV19 to TRBJ1-3; no firm D call. Trimming shortened V by 6 bases and J by 0 bases, and 9 bases separated the two germline ends. Germline loops: CDR1 LNHDA, CDR2 SQIVND (reference sequence). The CDR3 spans 14 residues. For the CDR3, the DNA is TGTGCCAGTAGAACCAGGAGCTCTGGAAACACCATATATTTT. Encoded protein: CASRTRSSGNTIYF.